This T cell receptor beta chain emerged from a study of T-cell memory formation after mild COVID-19 (dated by TCRdb to about 2021). Regarding the complete study: Most TCR sequence clusters were specific to one of the two donors. Longitudinal TCRalpha and TCRbeta repertoire sequencing tracked T-cell clones expanding and contracting after mild COVID-19 in a couple of donors. The cohort was made up of two young adult volunteers, one female and one male, who were previously healthy.

This clonotype was seen more than once but under ten times. Its antigen specificity is not known. Base qualities are not recorded, but no much larger clone differs from it by a single base. PBMCs were isolated by Ficoll-Paque density gradient centrifugation. Sequencing was carried out with an Illumina NovaSeq 6000. TCRalpha and TCRbeta cDNA libraries were built by 5'RACE with constant-segment primers, adding sample barcodes and unique molecular identifiers. RNA was extracted from every sample with Trizol reagent. Amplification of the libraries took two PCR steps, and the second step added a second sample barcode plus Illumina TruSeq adapters. Libraries were sequenced on an Illumina NovaSeq with 2 x 150 bp paired-end reads. The study's processing was this. The reads were demultiplexed and collapsed into UMI-guided consensus sequences using migec v1.2.7. With mixcr v2.1.11, UMI consensuses were aligned to TRA and TRB V and J templates and assembled into clonotypes. A clonotype was counted as expanded or contracted only when both edgeR and NoisET called the clonotype significant, with the noise models trained on biological replicates. For edgeR calls, a false discovery rate-adjusted p below 0.01 and a log2 fold-change threshold of 1 were applied. As an exploratory analysis of dynamics, max-normalized trajectories of the 1000 most abundant clonotypes were examined by PCA with hierarchical clustering. The CD4 or CD8 phenotype of responding clones was assigned using the separately sequenced CD4+ and CD8+ repertoires. TCRdb passed the public sequencing reads through fastp at Q25 and MiXCR, retaining productive beta sequences. Merged by CDR3 protein, the rows form single entries marked with the most common genes and DNA. TCRdb's processing, not the authors', yielded these V and J calls. The sample includes more than 150,000 distinct CDR3 sequences, with 11% observed a single time. The ten most abundant clones make up about 3.5% of the sample.

Results the study describes overall, beyond this receptor: Contracting CD4+ clones appeared mostly in the CM and EM memory subsets, whereas CD8+ clones were enriched in EMRA. Clones contracting from day 15 to 85 had balanced CD4/CD8 phenotypes, while a second wave expanding from day 15 to 37 was biased towards CD4+. SARS-CoV-2 specificity was not confirmed for the second-wave clones peaking on day 37. The detection of some responding clones in pre-infection memory suggests that pre-existing cross-reactive memory T cells joined the SARS-CoV-2 response. Only a couple of mild cases were covered in the study, and larger cohorts including severe cases with pre-infection samples were considered necessary.

Measured from the cysteine to the phenylalanine, the CDR3 is 15 residues long. Just CDR3 DNA is preserved here, 45 bases in frame from base 1. The CDR1 and CDR2 encoded by the germline V gene are MNHEY and SVGAGI. Clipping removes 4 bases from V and 7 bases from J, with 9 as the unmatched junction base count. The source is a man aged 18-30 years who had mild COVID-19 (a few samples of this study predate the infection). The sample titles of this study are shuffled in the database, so cell type and time point are left out; the donor was told from shared clones. The rearrangement joined TRBV6-5 to TRBJ2-3, with 9 bases in between that match TRBD1. Sequencing was performed on PBMCs or a T cell subset sorted from them (not recorded which). The nucleotide sequence reads as follows: TGTGCCAGCAGTTTTGAGGGGACAGGGAGGAATACGCAGTATTTT. It is translated as CASSFEGTGRNTQYF.